This T cell receptor (beta chain) came from a study of cytomegalovirus exposure and HLA in healthy donors (dated by TCRdb to 2017 to 2019). Notes on the research overall: The 670 or so repertoires of the first cohort and the roughly 110 validation repertoires were produced on the same platform, according to a later analysis. To predict cytomegalovirus infection status, the study combined high-throughput TCR immunosequencing, statistical association of individual TCRs with disease status, and machine learning. The study aimed to test whether cataloging public T cell receptors could reveal signatures of past pathogen exposure. Besides the first cohort of 550 to 750 subjects, a separate validation cohort made up of over 95 different subjects was used. The investigation overall reported the following: The study gave a list of 150 to 200 TCR beta chains associated with cytomegalovirus. In vitro tests confirmed that a few of the cytomegalovirus-associated TCR beta chains recognize cytomegalovirus antigens. Subsequent analysis determined that TCRs grouped into clusters in the first cohort also showed a tendency toward co-occurrence across the 130 or so validation repertoires, and 85% to 95% of cluster scores exceeded 0. The validation cohort had no HLA typing available for a later analysis, so co-occurrence within that cohort was assessed over all 120 or so repertoires. It was suggested by the authors that the approach could potentially be generalized to other disease states and immunological phenotypes. Most TCR sequences were observed very rarely across donors, whereas some public TCRs were present in many individuals. In both the original and validation cohorts, the classifier was reported to diagnose cytomegalovirus status with high specificity and sensitivity.

Libraries were built with the immunoSEQ multiplex PCR assay. Per the original workflow: A statistical classification framework was built for diagnosing cytomegalovirus status from the catalog of TCR beta chain sequences. TCRdb obtained this table from immuneACCESS and retained in-frame rearrangements with V and J assigned. These tables miss some clones; where compared with another copy, unresolved V genes account for less than half of the shortfall, and the remainder is unexplained. That table is the source of V, J and clone size, and D and trimming were worked out from the DNA. The sample table records around 80,000 clones; 85% to 95% of these occur just once. Clones ranked in the top ten supply more than 0.6% of the sample. The germline V gene yields SGHTA for CDR1 and FQGNSA for CDR2. V loses 6 bases at its end and J loses 6 bases; junction bases beyond the gene matches: 7. The CDR3 has 16 amino acids, counting the end cysteine and phenylalanine. The sequence is cut down to CDR3 DNA, 48 bases in frame from base 1.

The donors were included in the validation cohort of 100 to 150 subjects, a group kept apart from the approximately 700-subject first cohort. On this clone: The specificity of this receptor is unknown. No qualities accompany the bases; no much larger clone lies one base away.

The TCR originated in a woman aged 18-29 years in good health and CMV-seronegative. Sequenced sample: PBMCs. The V and J segments used are TRBV7-2 and TRBJ2-3, and TRBD2 matches 15 of the central bases. The CDR3 has the sequence CASSRTSGRVRDTQYF. The DNA reads TGTGCCAGCAGTCGGACTAGCGGGAGGGTCCGGGATACGCAGTATTTT.